The 32 T cell receptor beta chains presented below share a single source sample, sequenced in a study of T-cell memory formation after mild COVID-19. TCRdb independently ran MiXCR on the 5' RACE reads; one entry per CDR3 protein. The sample holds 430,000 or so distinct CDR3 sequences; 25% are singletons and the top ten take around 13%. Sequenced input: PBMCs or a T cell subset sorted from them (not recorded which). These receptor sequences come from an adult woman who had mild COVID-19 (a few samples of this study predate the infection). Cell type and time point are not known.

This clonotype was seen a handful of times. The rearrangement uses TRBV20-1 and TRBJ2-7; 8 bases align to TRBD2. V lost 2 bases and J lost 2; bases outside the gene matches: 23. Per germline, CDR1 DFQATT and CDR2 SNEGSKA (reference sequence). The CDR3 is 20 residues long. The CDR3, as DNA: TGCAGTGCTAGAACCCCCTCCGGTTGGGCGGGAGGCCCACACGCCTACGAGCAGTACTTC. Its translation: CSARTPSGWAGGPHAYEQYF.

This chain uses TRBV5-1 with TRBJ2-7; possibly TRBD1 or TRBD2 for D (5 bases each). The CDR3 sequence is 15 residues long. Trimming stripped 4 bases from V and 3 bases from J, with 17 bases between. Germline CDR1 reads SGHRS; CDR2 reads YFSETQ. The CDR3 is CASSIGTGDRYEQYF. CDR3 coding DNA: TGCGCCAGCAGCATAGGGACCGGAGATCGCTACGAGCAGTACTTC.

The table lists this clonotype with a few counts. This rearrangement joins TRBV2 to TRBJ1-2; D not resolved. This CDR3 is 13 amino acids long. Looked up from germline, CDR1 is SNHLY and CDR2 is FYNNEI. V lost 4 bases to trimming and J lost 2 bases, with 8 bases between them. The DNA for the CDR3 is TGTGCCAGCAGTGGTTCGGGGAACTATGGCTACACCTTC. Encoded protein: CASSGSGNYGYTF.

This clonotype has more than one count but fewer than ten. The V and J genes are TRBV5-1 and TRBJ1-1; possible D gene TRBD1, 5 bases. The CDR3 spans 16 residues. V was cut by 1 base and J by 2 bases, with 15 bases left in between. Germline V gene data show CDR1 as SGHRS and CDR2 as YFSETQ. The CDR3 sequence is CASSLLPPGTNTEAFF. The CDR3 bases are TGCGCCAGCAGCTTGCTTCCGCCAGGGACCAACACTGAAGCTTTCTTT.

A few counts support this clonotype. The rearrangement uses TRBV11-3 and TRBJ1-1; possibly TRBD1 for D (5 bases). The CDR3 extends over 15 amino acids. Germline V gene lookup returns CDR1 SGHNT and CDR2 YENEEA. The germline V and J ends were trimmed by 1 base and 1 base, with 10 bases remaining between them. The CDR3 bases are TGTGCCAGCAGCTTAGGCGGGACGGGGAACACTGAAGCTTTCTTT. Protein: CASSLGGTGNTEAFF.

This chain links TRBV20-1 with TRBJ2-3, with a tentative D call TRBD1 (6 bases). The CDR3 is 14 residues long. The V and J ends lost 6 bases and 2 bases respectively, with 15 bases between them. Per germline, CDR1 DFQATT and CDR2 SNEGSKA (reference sequence). CDR3 sequence (DNA): TGCAGTGCGCAGACAGGCGCCATCACAGATACGCAGTATTTT. This encodes CSAQTGAITDTQYF.

This clonotype was observed at least ten times. The V gene is TRBV5-5, the J gene TRBJ2-3, with 10 nucleotides matching TRBD2. CDR1 is SGHKS, CDR2 YYEKEE, per germline (reference sequence). V shed 0 bases, J shed 2 bases, and the junction held 6 bases outside the gene matches. The CDR3 extends over 17 amino acids. Written as DNA, the CDR3 is TGTGCCAGCAGCTTGGAGGCTAGCGGGAGCGTCACAGATACGCAGTATTTT. Its protein is CASSLEASGSVTDTQYF.

The sample holds a few counts of this clonotype. V usage is TRBV7-8 and J usage is TRBJ2-5; D possibly corresponds to TRBD2 (5 bases). Trimming removed 0 bases from V and 5 bases from J, with 10 bases in between. This CDR3 spans 14 amino acids. Germline V gives CDR1 SGHVS, CDR2 FQNEAQ. The CDR3 region is CASSLADSAETQYF. As DNA, the CDR3 is TGTGCCAGCAGCTTAGCTGATAGCGCGGAGACCCAGTACTTC.

The genes are TRBV7-9 and TRBJ1-1, with D perhaps TRBD1 (6 bases). Germline V lookup: CDR1 SEHNR, CDR2 FQNEAQ (reference sequence). V lost 6 bases, J lost 6 bases, and 17 bases lay in between. CDR3 length equals 14 residues. CDR3 in amino acids: CASRAGTPNSEAFF. Written as DNA, the CDR3 is TGTGCCAGCAGAGCCGGGACACCGAATTCTGAAGCTTTCTTT.

This clonotype turned up a few times. The chain carries TRBV24-1 and TRBJ2-3; D is unresolved. Deletions cut 5 bases from V and 2 bases from J, with 7 bases between. Germline CDR1 and CDR2: KGHDR and SFDVKD. This CDR3 comprises 13 residues. The CDR3 loop reads CATSGGLTDTQYF. Written as DNA, the CDR3 is TGTGCCACCAGTGGGGGTCTCACAGATACGCAGTATTTT.

This clonotype was seen only a few times. V usage is TRBV29-1 and J usage is TRBJ2-1; perhaps D is TRBD1 or TRBD2 (5 bases each). V shed 7 bases and J shed 12 bases, with 25 bases lying between them. Germline loops: CDR1 SQVTM, CDR2 ANQGSEA. This CDR3 spans 14 amino acids. The CDR3 nucleotides are TGCAGCGGGGAGAGAGGGGCCGGCGCAGTGACGCAGTTCTTC. It translates to CSGERGAGAVTQFF.

The table lists this clonotype with many counts. The gene calls are TRBV5-1 and TRBJ2-1; TRBD2 matches 10 bases. V lost 0 bases, J lost 4 bases, and 4 bases stayed unmatched. This CDR3 is 16 amino acids long. The germline V gene encodes CDR1 SGHRS and CDR2 YFSETQ. Here the CDR3 DNA reads TGCGCCAGCAGCTTGGTTCCTAGCGGGGGTTACAATGAGCAGTTCTTC. Protein: CASSLVPSGGYNEQFF.

Comments on this clonotype: One base away lies a much larger clone, so this may be a sequencing read error. The chain joins TRBV3-1 to TRBJ2-1; tentatively, D is TRBD1 or TRBD2 (5 bases each). The V end lost 1 base, the J end lost 0 bases, and 7 bases lay between the germline ends. The CDR3 runs to 15 residues. CDR1 and CDR2 (germline): LGHDT, YNNKEL (reference sequence). This chain's CDR3 is CASSQAGSSYNEQFF. CDR3 coding DNA: TGTGCCAGCAGCCAAGCAGGGAGCTCCTACAATGAGCAGTTCTTC.

The V and J genes are TRBV24-1 and TRBJ2-2; D possibly corresponds to TRBD1 (6 bases). The V end lost 5 bases, the J end lost 0 bases, and 9 bases lay between the germline ends. The CDR3 is made up of 15 amino acids. Per the germline V gene, CDR1 is KGHDR and CDR2 is SFDVKD. The CDR3 sequence is CATSVRGANTGELFF. CDR3 nucleotide sequence: TGTGCCACCAGTGTCAGGGGCGCGAACACCGGGGAGCTGTTTTTT.

The chain uses TRBV4-1 and TRBJ1-2; 7 bases align to TRBD1. Germline assignment: CDR1 MGHRA and CDR2 YSYEKL. The CDR3 length is 16 residues. V was clipped by 1 base and J by 8 bases; unmatched bases: 13. CDR3 nucleotide sequence: TGCGCCAGCAGCCAAGCGGAGACAGGGACCATTTTGGGCTACACCTTC. Translation gives CASSQAETGTILGYTF.

This chain connects TRBV29-1 to TRBJ1-2, with D tentatively TRBD1 (6 bases). Germline V gene lookup returns CDR1 SQVTM and CDR2 ANQGSEA. V lost 6 bases to trimming and J lost 2 bases, with 16 bases between them. The CDR3 runs 14 residues. The CDR3 DNA follows: TGCAGCGTACCGCGAGAGGGGGTAAACTATGGCTACACCTTC. Its protein is CSVPREGVNYGYTF. Filled out from reference TRBV29-1 and TRBJ1-2, the complete variable domain reads SAVISQKPSRDICQRGTSLTIQCQVDSQVTMMFWYRQQPGQSLTLIATANQGSEATYESGFVIDKFPISRPNLTFSTLTVSNMSPEDSSIYLCSVPREGVNYGYTFGSGTRLTVV.

This CDR3 reads CASRKHIRERTDTQYF. The CDR3, as DNA: TGTGCCAGCAGGAAACACATCAGGGAGAGAACAGATACGCAGTATTTT. The chain recombines TRBV6-1 with TRBJ2-3, with D perhaps being TRBD1 or TRBD2 (5 bases each). The ends were cut back, 6 bases at V and 3 bases at J, with 19 bases in the middle. CDR1 and CDR2 (germline): MNHNS, SASEGT. This CDR3 is 16 amino acids long.

This clonotype came up a few times. V and J are TRBV12-3 or TRBV12-4 and TRBJ2-1, with 7 positions matching TRBD2. This CDR3 contains 13 residues. With 6 bases clipped from V and 7 bases from J, the junction kept 6 bases outside the gene matches. CDR3 in DNA: TGTGCCAGCAGGCGGGGGTCGAGAAATGAGCAGTTCTTC. Translating it yields CASRRGSRNEQFF.

The CDR3 sequence: CASSPAGTYPTDTQYF. The CDR3 bases are TGTGCCAGCAGCCCCGCCGGGACATACCCCACAGATACGCAGTATTTT. The chain has TRBV7-6 and TRBJ2-3; a possible D gene is TRBD1 (6 bases). The CDR3 sequence is 16 residues long. Germline V lookup: CDR1 SGHVS, CDR2 FNYEAQ. V was pared by 5 bases and J by 2 bases, with 17 bases between. The full variable domain, rest sourced from reference TRBV7-6 and TRBJ2-3, is GAGVSQSPRYKVTKRGQDVALRCDPISGHVSLYWYRQALGQGPEFLTYFNYEAQQDKSGLPNDRFSAERPEGSISTLTIQRTEQRDSAMYRCASSPAGTYPTDTQYFGPGTRLTVL.

This clonotype was picked up one time. The chain combines TRBV10-1 with TRBJ2-7, with D maybe TRBD2 (7 bases). The ends were cut back, 11 bases at V and 5 bases at J, with 16 bases in the middle. The CDR3 has 12 residues. From germline, CDR1 is WNHNN and CDR2 SYGVQD (reference sequence). The CDR3 loop is CAGWGGRNEQYF. The CDR3 region has the DNA TGCGCCGGCTGGGGGGGCCGTAACGAGCAGTACTTC.

The chain carries TRBV6-1 and TRBJ1-1; D ambiguous. CDR3 length: 13 amino acids. Looked up from germline, CDR1 is MNHNS and CDR2 is SASEGT. Trimming took 8 bases from V and 1 from J, leaving 11 bases between them. This CDR3 reads CASLREGNTEAFF. DNA of the CDR3: TGTGCCAGCCTAAGGGAGGGGAACACTGAAGCTTTCTTT.

This chain connects TRBV4-3 to TRBJ1-1; no reliable D call. The V gene's germline CDR1 is LGHNA and CDR2 YSLEER. CDR3 length: 14 residues. V lost 0 bases to trimming and J lost 0 bases, with 5 bases between them. The CDR3 DNA sequence: TGCGCCAGCAGCCAAGAGTGGATGAACACTGAAGCTTTCTTT. Amino acids: CASSQEWMNTEAFF.

The chain recombines TRBV29-1 with TRBJ2-7, with a possible D match to TRBD1 (6 bases). V was clipped by 1 base and J by 2 bases, with 12 bases between them. CDR1 is SQVTM and CDR2 is ANQGSEA in the germline V gene. The CDR3 length is 14 residues. The CDR3 sequence is CSVEVGQGTYEQYF. The CDR3 region has the DNA TGCAGCGTTGAAGTAGGGCAGGGGACCTACGAGCAGTACTTC.

This clonotype was seen a handful of times. The CDR3 here is CASSFLHRANYGYTF. CDR3 nucleotides: TGTGCCAGCAGCTTTCTTCACAGGGCCAACTATGGCTACACCTTC. This chain connects TRBV5-6 to TRBJ1-2; D may be TRBD1 (6 bases). The CDR3 length is 15 residues. V dropped 2 bases and J dropped 2 bases, with 13 bases sitting between them. In germline, CDR1 is SGHDT, CDR2 YYEEEE.

This clonotype was seen a few times. The CDR3 nucleotides are TGTGCCACCTCCTCCCTTGGGACTAGCGGAAGACTTAGCACAGATACGCAGTATTTT. The encoded protein is CATSSLGTSGRLSTDTQYF. V gene TRBV21-1 combines with J gene TRBJ2-3; TRBD2, the table's D call, was not compared with the DNA. TRBV21-1 is designated a pseudogene. This CDR3 region has 19 residues.

The chain couples TRBV20-1 to TRBJ2-2, with 8 bases identical to TRBD2. This CDR3 has 16 amino acids. V lost 0 bases and J lost 5; bases outside the gene matches: 8. Germline V gene sequence: CDR1 DFQATT, CDR2 SNEGSKA (reference sequence). The CDR3 here is CSAREAGRLATGELFF. The DNA of the CDR3 is TGCAGTGCTAGAGAGGCCGGACGACTAGCGACCGGGGAGCTGTTTTTT.

A few counts support this clonotype. V gene TRBV30 combines with J gene TRBJ2-1; TRBD1 matches 7 bases. CDR3 length: 13 amino acids. With V trimmed by 2 bases and J by 3 bases, 1 base remained unmatched. Germline CDR1 and CDR2: GTSNPN and SVGIG (reference sequence). CDR3 DNA sequence: TGTGCCTGGAGTCGACAGGGCTACAATGAGCAGTTCTTC. Protein sequence: CAWSRQGYNEQFF.

The chain combines TRBV7-2 with TRBJ2-3; TRBD2 agrees at 8 bases. The CDR3 consists of 16 residues. V trimming: 5 bases; J trimming: 1 base; junction bases outside the gene matches: 8. The V gene's germline CDR1 is SGHTA and CDR2 FQGNSA. The CDR3 DNA follows: TGTGCCAGCAGCCCCTTGACTAGCGTGGGCACAGATACGCAGTATTTT. It encodes CASSPLTSVGTDTQYF.

V usage is TRBV6-5 and J usage is TRBJ1-2; 8 bases match TRBD1. The CDR3 is made up of 16 amino acids. The germline CDR1 and CDR2 sequences are MNHEY and SVGAGI. V lost 7 bases, J lost 2 bases, and 12 bases stayed unmatched. In nucleotides, the CDR3 is TGTGCCAGCAATCCAGGACCGGGACAGGCCAACTATGGCTACACCTTC. This translates into CASNPGPGQANYGYTF.

The chain links TRBV12-3 or TRBV12-4 to TRBJ2-7; TRBD2 agrees at 12 bases. The length of the CDR3 is 16 residues. V was clipped by 1 base and J by 6 bases; unmatched bases: 7. CDR3 coding DNA: TGTGCCAGCAGTTTAGATTGGCTAGCGGGGGGGAGCGAGCAGTACTTC. This encodes CASSLDWLAGGSEQYF.

In DNA form, the CDR3 reads TGCGCCAGCAGCTTCGGGTATGCGAACACCGGGGAGCTGTTTTTT. It is translated as CASSFGYANTGELFF. V and J are TRBV5-1 and TRBJ2-2, with D hard to call. V dropped 2 bases and J dropped 0 bases, with 8 bases sitting between them. This CDR3 is built from 15 residues. Germline CDR1 is SGHRS and CDR2 is YFSETQ.

The chain has TRBV6-5 and TRBJ1-2; D is perhaps TRBD1 (6 bases). The CDR3 is made up of 13 amino acids. V was pared by 6 bases and J by 10 bases, with 18 bases between. CDR1 and CDR2 from the germline V gene are MNHEY and SVGAGI. The CDR3 coding sequence is TGTGCCAGCAGCACCAACACAGGGCGCGACTACACCTTC. It translates to CASSTNTGRDYTF.